The 26 T cell receptor beta chains below were found in one sample sequenced in a study of T-cell reconstitution after alpha-beta-depleted transplantation in children. Using unique molecular identifiers, the investigators prepared the TCRbeta library. TCRdb called the PCR reads again in MiXCR, with one record for every CDR3 protein. Of 200,000 or so distinct CDR3 sequences in the sample, 7.5% to 9.5% were seen once. The starting material was PBMCs, mostly from graft donor cells, obtained 360 days after TCRalphabeta/CD19-depleted stem cell transplant. The receptors were sampled from a male patient aged 2-15 years who had a stem cell transplant for acute myeloid leukemia, so the T cells may come from the graft donor.

The chain combines TRBV20-1 with TRBJ2-7; 8 bases match TRBD2. V lost 0 bases and J lost 5; bases outside the gene matches: 12. The germline V gene encodes CDR1 DFQATT and CDR2 SNEGSKA (reference sequence). CDR3 length: 16 amino acids. In DNA form, the CDR3 reads TGCAGTGCTAGAGATCGGGCCCAGCGGGGGTCCCACGAGCAGTACTTC. Translation gives CSARDRAQRGSHEQYF.

This clonotype was seen at least ten times. The chain recombines TRBV4-1 with TRBJ2-2; the match to TRBD1 covers 11 bases. Germline V gene sequence: CDR1 MGHRA, CDR2 YSYEKL. The CDR3 is made up of 17 amino acids. V shed 3 bases and J 4 bases; nucleotides not matched to a gene: 7. In DNA, the CDR3 is TGCGCCAGCAGCCAGATCCCGGGACAGGGGGGCACCGGGGAGCTGTTTTTT. Its translation: CASSQIPGQGGTGELFF.

J is TRBJ2-3 and V is TRBV20-1, with 13 bases identical to TRBD2. CDR1 and CDR2 (germline): DFQATT, SNEGSKA (reference sequence). The CDR3 contains 15 residues. The trim removed 4 bases at V and 5 bases at J, leaving 6 bases unmatched. The CDR3 DNA sequence: TGCAGTGCTACCTGGACTAGCGGGAGTTTAGATACGCAGTATTTT. The encoded protein is CSATWTSGSLDTQYF.

The V gene is TRBV12-5, the J gene TRBJ1-1; D may be TRBD1 (5 bases). Germline CDR1 reads LGHNT; CDR2 reads FRNRAP. The length of the CDR3 is 13 residues. The V gene lost 8 bases and the J gene lost 0 bases, with 10 bases spanning the gap. Here the CDR3 reads CASRQFMNTEAFF. The CDR3 nucleotides are TGTGCTAGTCGACAGTTCATGAACACTGAAGCTTTCTTT.

The V and J genes are TRBV13 and TRBJ2-1, with TRBD2 identical over 7 bases. The CDR3 has 14 amino acids. J gave up 0 bases and V 5 bases, and 1 base lay outside the gene matches. Germline CDR1 PRHDT, CDR2 FYEKMQ (reference sequence). This CDR3 is CASSAGVSYNEQFF. The CDR3 DNA is TGTGCCAGCAGCGCGGGGGTCTCCTACAATGAGCAGTTCTTC.

This clonotype was picked up a small number of times. V is TRBV20-1 and J is TRBJ1-4; D possibly corresponds to TRBD1 (5 bases). The V and J ends lost 3 bases and 0 bases respectively, with 14 bases between them. Germline lookup yields CDR1 DFQATT and CDR2 SNEGSKA (reference sequence). This CDR3 comprises 16 residues. As DNA, the CDR3 is TGCAGTGCTAGGGGCCGGGACGCCGCAACTAATGAAAAACTGTTTTTT. This translates into CSARGRDAATNEKLFF.

The CDR3 bases are TGCAGCGTTAAAAAGGGACCCTACGAGCAGTACTTC. Translated: CSVKKGPYEQYF. The chain uses TRBV29-1 and TRBJ2-7; D is tentatively TRBD1 or TRBD2 (5 bases each). Germline CDR1 and CDR2: SQVTM and ANQGSEA. The CDR3 has 12 residues. V was pared by 5 bases and J by 2 bases, with 10 bases between.

This clonotype turned up a few times. The V and J genes are TRBV20-1 and TRBJ1-2; D is ambiguous. CDR1 DFQATT and CDR2 SNEGSKA come from the germline V gene (reference sequence). The V end was cut by 5 bases, the J end by 5 bases, with 15 bases between. There are 13 residues in the CDR3. The CDR3 DNA reads TGCAGTGCTTGGTCACAGTCACCGTATGGCTACACCTTC. Translating gives CSAWSQSPYGYTF.

The sample holds many counts of this clonotype. The chain has TRBV20-1 and TRBJ2-3; 12 nucleotides align to TRBD2. The CDR3 spans 17 residues. After removal of 1 base from V and 0 bases from J, the junction contained 5 bases not matched to a gene. Germline V gene lookup returns CDR1 DFQATT and CDR2 SNEGSKA (reference sequence). CDR3 sequence reads: CSARATSGGWSTDTQYF. The CDR3 DNA reads as TGCAGTGCTAGAGCCACTAGCGGGGGGTGGAGCACAGATACGCAGTATTTT.

A few counts support this clonotype. V is TRBV20-1 and J is TRBJ2-1; D call uncertain. Germline V gene lookup returns CDR1 DFQATT and CDR2 SNEGSKA (reference sequence). The V end was cut by 4 bases, the J end by 13 bases, with 14 bases between. There are 11 residues in the CDR3. The CDR3 loop reads CSATQRAYQFF. In DNA, the CDR3 is TGCAGTGCTACGCAGCGTGCATATCAGTTCTTC.

This clonotype was counted between two and nine times. The V gene is TRBV7-3, the J gene TRBJ2-7, with D uncertain. Germline values: CDR1 SGHTA, CDR2 FQGTGA. Trimming shortened V by 3 bases and J by 4 bases, and 10 bases separated the two germline ends. The CDR3 sequence is 13 residues long. CDR3 sequence reads: CASSLQAEYEQYF. The CDR3, as DNA: TGTGCCAGCAGCTTGCAAGCCGAGTACGAGCAGTACTTC. Full variable domain (remainder filled in from reference TRBV7-3 and TRBJ2-7): GAGVSQTPSNKVTEKGKYVELRCDPISGHTALYWYRQSLGQGPEFLIYFQGTGAADDSGLPNDRFFAVRPEGSVSTLKIQRTERGDSAVYLCASSLQAEYEQYFGPGTRLTVT.

In this sample, this clonotype turned up many times. The chain is built from TRBV24-1 and TRBJ1-4; D not resolved. CDR1 KGHDR and CDR2 SFDVKD come from the germline V gene. The CDR3 is 12 amino acids. V lost 3 bases, J lost 8 bases, and 6 bases lay in between. The CDR3 region has the DNA TGTGCCACCAGTGATACAGCCGAAAAACTGTTTTTT. Its protein product is CATSDTAEKLFF.

This clonotype was seen at least ten times. The chain has TRBV6-5 and TRBJ2-2; D unclear. Germline CDR1 is MNHEY and CDR2 is SVGAGI. Trimming took 6 bases from V and 1 from J, leaving 3 bases between them. CDR3 size: 12 residues. In nucleotides, the CDR3 is TGTGCCAGCAGCCAGAACACCGGGGAGCTGTTTTTT. The encoded protein is CASSQNTGELFF.

In this sample, this clonotype turned up many times. V is TRBV20-1 and J is TRBJ2-7, with D unclear. V dropped 5 bases and J dropped 0 bases, with 8 bases sitting between them. There are 12 residues in the CDR3. CDR1 is DFQATT and CDR2 is SNEGSKA in the germline V gene (reference sequence). This CDR3 reads CSALLGSYEQYF. CDR3 DNA sequence: TGCAGTGCTCTACTCGGCTCCTACGAGCAGTACTTC.

The chain has TRBV29-1 and TRBJ1-2; D gene unclear. The CDR3 has 15 amino acids. Trimming took off 5 bases at V and 0 bases at J, with 16 bases between the two ends. From germline, CDR1 is SQVTM and CDR2 ANQGSEA. This CDR3 reads CSVSGQYLTNYGYTF. The CDR3 region has the DNA TGCAGCGTTTCCGGCCAGTATTTAACTAACTATGGCTACACCTTC.

This rearrangement joins TRBV7-6 to TRBJ2-2; D not resolved. Germline V lookup: CDR1 SGHVS, CDR2 FNYEAQ. The CDR3 sequence is 17 residues long. Trimming took off 3 bases at V and 0 bases at J, with 14 bases between the two ends. CDR3 sequence (DNA): TGTGCCAGCAGCTTTTCGTTTCCCGGGTCGAACACCGGGGAGCTGTTTTTT. Translating gives CASSFSFPGSNTGELFF.

This chain connects TRBV2 to TRBJ1-1; D may be TRBD1 (5 bases). V was pared by 8 bases and J by 3 bases, with 10 bases between. From germline, CDR1 is SNHLY and CDR2 FYNNEI. CDR3 length equals 12 residues. The CDR3 spells CASGARYTEAFF. DNA of the CDR3: TGTGCCAGCGGGGCGCGTTACACTGAAGCTTTCTTT.

This clonotype showed up many times. V is TRBV29-1 and J is TRBJ2-1, with a tentative D call TRBD1 (7 bases). The V gene's germline CDR1 is SQVTM and CDR2 ANQGSEA. V lost 5 bases and J lost 7, with 15 bases in between. This CDR3 contains 13 residues. CDR3 residues: CSVSTGTPNEQFF. The CDR3 nucleotides read TGCAGCGTTTCGACAGGGACTCCTAATGAGCAGTTCTTC.

This clonotype has ten or more counts. This rearrangement joins TRBV7-9 to TRBJ1-4; no clear D. CDR1 and CDR2 (germline): SEHNR, FQNEAQ (reference sequence). Trimming took 5 bases from V and 1 from J, leaving 14 bases between them. The CDR3 totals 16 residues. The CDR3 reads CASSSALGGTNEKLFF. The CDR3 nucleotides read TGTGCCAGCAGCAGTGCGTTGGGTGGAACTAATGAAAAACTGTTTTTT.

The chain joins TRBV7-9 to TRBJ2-3, with 7 bases aligning to TRBD2. Germline-derived CDR1 and CDR2 are SEHNR and FQNEAQ (reference sequence). Unmatched junction bases numbered 10, after V lost 5 bases and J lost 2 bases. The CDR3 is 16 amino acids. This CDR3 reads CASSTLAEGFTDTQYF. The CDR3 nucleotides are TGTGCCAGCAGCACTCTAGCGGAGGGGTTCACAGATACGCAGTATTTT. The entire variable domain, with the rest obtained from reference TRBV7-9 and TRBJ2-3, is as follows: DTGVSQNPRHKITKRGQNVTFRCDPISEHNRLYWYRQTLGQGPEFLTYFQNEAQLEKSRLLSDRFSAERPKGSFSTLEIQRTEQGDSAMYLCASSTLAEGFTDTQYFGPGTRLTVL.

The J gene is TRBJ2-3, the V gene TRBV5-6; D is perhaps TRBD2 (6 bases). This CDR3 has 15 residues. In germline, CDR1 is SGHDT, CDR2 YYEEEE. Trimming cost V 0 bases and J 2 bases, with 10 bases left between them. CDR3 amino acids: CASSLGAGNTDTQYF. The DNA of the CDR3 is TGTGCCAGCAGCTTGGGTGCGGGAAACACAGATACGCAGTATTTT.

This rearrangement joins TRBV24-1 to TRBJ2-5; 9 bases fit TRBD2. The length of the CDR3 is 15 residues. The junction had 11 bases not matched to a gene; V was cut back by 9 bases and J by 4 bases. Germline assignment: CDR1 KGHDR and CDR2 SFDVKD. The CDR3 here is CATGRTAGGGETQYF. Here the CDR3 DNA reads TGTGCCACCGGTCGAACGGCGGGAGGGGGAGAGACCCAGTACTTC.

Notes on this clonotype: This may be a read error, as it is one base from a much larger clone. CDR3 DNA sequence: TGCTGTGCTCCGGGACTCCTAACGCCTTTCACCGGGGAGCTGTTTTTT. Its protein is CCAPGLLTPFTGELFF. V and J are TRBV20-1 and TRBJ2-2, with D perhaps TRBD2 (6 bases). Germline V gives CDR1 DFQATT, CDR2 SNEGSKA (reference sequence). The CDR3 length is 16 residues.

CDR3 sequence reads: CAISDHKSFIGTREKDNTGELFF. The CDR3 DNA follows: TGTGCCATCAGTGACCACAAATCGTTCATCGGGACTAGAGAGAAAGACAACACCGGGGAGCTGTTTTTT. The rearrangement joins TRBV10-3 to TRBJ2-2, with TRBD2 identical over 8 bases. This CDR3 contains 23 residues. V lost 3 bases and J lost 2; bases outside the gene matches: 26. Looked up from germline, CDR1 is ENHRY and CDR2 is SYGVKD.

This clonotype was seen at least ten times. The chain joins TRBV29-1 to TRBJ2-1; tentatively, D is TRBD1 or TRBD2 (5 bases each). The germline V and J ends were trimmed by 7 bases and 7 bases, with 14 bases remaining between them. Germline V gene lookup returns CDR1 SQVTM and CDR2 ANQGSEA. This CDR3 region has 12 residues. This chain's CDR3 is CSGSVGVNEQFF. The CDR3 region has the DNA TGCAGCGGGTCCGTGGGGGTGAATGAGCAGTTCTTC.

This clonotype was picked up many times. The chain has TRBV6-4 and TRBJ2-2; no definite D call. CDR1 is MRHNA, CDR2 SNTAGT, per germline. The length of the CDR3 is 14 residues. Between the trimmed V and J ends, which lost 7 bases and 4 bases, there was a span of 13 bases. The CDR3: CASMSNTGTGELFF. The CDR3 DNA follows: TGTGCCAGCATGAGTAACACGGGCACCGGGGAGCTGTTTTTT.